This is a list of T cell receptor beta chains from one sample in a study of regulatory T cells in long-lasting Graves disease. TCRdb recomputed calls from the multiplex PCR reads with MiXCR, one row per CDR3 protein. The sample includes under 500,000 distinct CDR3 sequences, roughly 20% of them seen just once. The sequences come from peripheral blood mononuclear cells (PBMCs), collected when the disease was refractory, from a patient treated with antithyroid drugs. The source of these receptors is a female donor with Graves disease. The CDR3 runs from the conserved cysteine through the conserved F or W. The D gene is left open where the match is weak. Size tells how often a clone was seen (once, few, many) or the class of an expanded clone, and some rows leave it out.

cdr3_aa: CASIPSRQGLYGYTF
cdr3_nt: TGTGCCAGCATCCCCAGTAGACAGGGCCTCTATGGCTACACCTTC
clone_size: -
j_call: TRBJ1-2
cdr3_length: 15
d_call: TRBD1
v_call: TRBV6-1

cdr3_aa: CSVEGQKYQETQYF
cdr3_nt: TGCAGCGTTGAAGGGCAGAAGTACCAAGAGACCCAGTACTTC
clone_size: many
j_call: TRBJ2-5
cdr3_length: 14
d_call: -
v_call: TRBV29-1

cdr3_aa: CASSIGLGLEAFF
cdr3_nt: TGTGCCAGTAGTATTGGGTTAGGCCTAGAAGCTTTCTTT
clone_size: many
j_call: TRBJ1-1
cdr3_length: 13
d_call: -
v_call: TRBV19

cdr3_aa: CASSLVAFSYEQYF
cdr3_nt: TGTGCCAGCAGCTTAGTTGCCTTCTCCTACGAGCAGTACTTC
clone_size: many
j_call: TRBJ2-7
cdr3_length: 14
d_call: -
v_call: TRBV7-6

cdr3_aa: CASSQTGGDEEKLFF
cdr3_nt: TGTGCCAGCAGCCAAACAGGGGGTGATGAGGAAAAACTGTTTTTT
clone_size: -
j_call: TRBJ1-4
cdr3_length: 15
d_call: TRBD1
v_call: TRBV4-2

cdr3_aa: CASIGTGAYEQYF
cdr3_nt: TGTGCCAGCATCGGGACAGGGGCCTACGAGCAGTACTTC
clone_size: few
j_call: TRBJ2-7
cdr3_length: 13
d_call: TRBD1
v_call: TRBV5-5

cdr3_aa: CASSESGLTYEQYF
cdr3_nt: TGTGCCAGCAGTGAATCGGGACTTACCTACGAGCAGTACTTC
clone_size: -
j_call: TRBJ2-7
cdr3_length: 14
d_call: -
v_call: TRBV25-1

cdr3_aa: CASSLVIALAGYEQYF
cdr3_nt: TGTGCCAGCAGTTTGGTTATTGCCCTAGCGGGCTACGAGCAGTACTTC
clone_size: many
j_call: TRBJ2-7
cdr3_length: 16
d_call: TRBD2
v_call: TRBV12-3/TRBV12-4

cdr3_aa: CASRAAGPLGNQPQHF
cdr3_nt: TGTGCCAGCAGAGCCGCTGGACCGCTGGGCAATCAGCCCCAGCATTTT
clone_size: many
j_call: TRBJ1-5
cdr3_length: 16
d_call: -
v_call: TRBV28

cdr3_aa: CSAPRLAGAETQYF
cdr3_nt: TGCAGTGCTCCTAGACTAGCGGGAGCAGAGACCCAGTACTTC
clone_size: many
j_call: TRBJ2-5
cdr3_length: 14
d_call: TRBD2
v_call: TRBV20-1

cdr3_aa: CASSSVTDTQYF
cdr3_nt: TGTGCCAGCAGCTCCGTCACAGATACGCAGTATTTT
clone_size: once
j_call: TRBJ2-3
cdr3_length: 12
d_call: -
v_call: TRBV7-2

cdr3_aa: CAVRWGDSYEQYF
cdr3_nt: TGTGCCGTCCGCTGGGGCGACTCCTACGAGCAGTACTTC
clone_size: many
j_call: TRBJ2-7
cdr3_length: 13
d_call: -
v_call: TRBV10-3

cdr3_aa: CASSKRTSGANTGELFF
cdr3_nt: TGTGCCAGCAGCAAACGGACTAGCGGGGCTAACACCGGGGAGCTGTTTTTT
clone_size: few
j_call: TRBJ2-2
cdr3_length: 17
d_call: TRBD2
v_call: TRBV5-5

cdr3_aa: CASSPGLQDEQYF
cdr3_nt: TGTGCCAGCAGCCCGGGACTCCAGGACGAGCAGTACTTC
clone_size: few
j_call: TRBJ2-7
cdr3_length: 13
d_call: -
v_call: TRBV9

cdr3_aa: CASSSPGRVLNTEAFF
cdr3_nt: TGTGCCAGCAGTTCGCCCGGGAGGGTACTGAACACTGAAGCTTTCTTT
clone_size: many
j_call: TRBJ1-1
cdr3_length: 16
d_call: -
v_call: TRBV6-2/TRBV6-3

cdr3_aa: CASSDGYSYEQYF
cdr3_nt: TGCGCCAGCAGCGACGGATACTCCTACGAGCAGTACTTC
clone_size: few
j_call: TRBJ2-7
cdr3_length: 13
d_call: -
v_call: TRBV4-1

cdr3_aa: CASSIGGGRGELFF
cdr3_nt: TGTGCCAGCAGTATCGGGGGGGGTCGCGGGGAGCTGTTTTTT
clone_size: many
j_call: TRBJ2-2
cdr3_length: 14
d_call: TRBD2
v_call: TRBV6-1

cdr3_aa: CASGSGTGYEQYF
cdr3_nt: TGTGCTAGTGGTTCCGGGACTGGCTACGAGCAGTACTTC
clone_size: many
j_call: TRBJ2-7
cdr3_length: 13
d_call: -
v_call: TRBV12-5

cdr3_aa: CAWGTDRGPYTEAFF
cdr3_nt: TGTGCCTGGGGTACAGACAGGGGGCCTTACACTGAAGCTTTCTTT
clone_size: -
j_call: TRBJ1-1
cdr3_length: 15
d_call: TRBD1
v_call: TRBV30

cdr3_aa: CASSLGGYYEQYF
cdr3_nt: TGTGCCAGCAGTTTGGGCGGATACTACGAGCAGTACTTC
clone_size: many
j_call: TRBJ2-7
cdr3_length: 13
d_call: -
v_call: TRBV28

cdr3_aa: CASSPGTAARKGYTF
cdr3_nt: TGTGCCAGCAGCCCTGGGACAGCCGCTAGGAAAGGCTACACCTTC
clone_size: many
j_call: TRBJ1-2
cdr3_length: 15
d_call: TRBD1
v_call: TRBV9